This TCR beta chain was obtained from a study of blood T cells in healthy people across ages. The CDR3 is made up of 13 amino acids. With 7 bases clipped from V and 7 bases from J, the junction kept 7 bases outside the gene matches. Germline V gene lookup returns CDR1 SQVTM and CDR2 ANQGSEA. Findings and limits, study-wide: Long-lived donors carried more naive CD4+ cells and greater diversity than aged donors.

This clonotype was observed a handful of times. Its antigen remains unidentified. With a J-beta primer mix and a sample-barcoded 5' primer, a second PCR ran about 6 to 11 cycles. TCRdb reprocessed the 5' RACE reads with MiXCR, giving one entry per CDR3 protein. This table holds 1.4 million to 1.5 million distinct CDR3 sequences, roughly 40% found once. What was sequenced was blood. This receptor was obtained from a woman between 18 and 30 years old in good health. The gene calls are TRBV29-1 and TRBJ1-6; 7 bases fit TRBD1. Here the CDR3 reads CSGREGQNSPLHF. The CDR3 DNA reads TGCAGCGGCCGGGAGGGACAGAATTCACCCCTCCACTTT.